This T cell receptor (beta chain) originates from a study of blood T cell repertoires in COVID-19. Looking at the study overall: Sites in the United States, Italy and Spain provided acute and convalescent COVID-19 samples.

In the authors' workflow: Estimation of nucleated cell counts relied on the amplification of reference gene primers. Sequencing used immunoSEQ multiplex PCR; TCRdb keeps in-frame clones, though not all of them. V, J and clone size are those of that table, while D and trimming were read from the DNA. The sample shows more than 250,000 clones, about 85% of them seen only once. Specimen: peripheral blood. The TCR sequence derives from a man between 18 and 29 years old with active or convalescent COVID-19.

CDR3 sequence: CSVARAGDPGELFF. For the CDR3, the DNA is TGCAGCGTTGCACGAGCGGGGGACCCCGGGGAGCTGTTTTTT. The genes are TRBV29-1 and TRBJ2-2, with 8 bases aligning to TRBD2. Germline V lookup: CDR1 SQVTM, CDR2 ANQGSEA. CDR3 length: 14 residues. With 4 bases clipped from V and 6 bases from J, the junction kept 7 bases outside the gene matches.